This T cell receptor (beta chain) was captured in a study of blood T cells in healthy people across ages. Study-level points and caveats: What prevented conclusive comparison of naive and antigen-experienced cells was that PBMCs were unsorted.

Each sample used at least 7 million PBMCs. Per sample, extraction of total RNA gave at least 5.5 micrograms in every case. Germline V gene data show CDR1 as SEHNR and CDR2 as FQNEAQ (reference sequence). The CDR3 loop spans 15 amino acids. The J segment lost 0 bases and the V segment lost 8 bases, leaving 6 bases of the junction unmatched. A remark on this clonotype: Its matching antigen is unknown.

A sample-barcoded 5' primer and a J-beta primer mix were used in a second PCR of roughly 7 to 11 cycles. TCRdb reanalysed the 5' RACE reads using MiXCR and keeps one entry per CDR3 protein. The table lists about 570,000 distinct CDR3 sequences, approximately 30% of them singletons, with about a fifth in the top ten. V and J are TRBV7-9 and TRBJ1-1, with 10 bases fitting TRBD1. This TCR derives from a woman between 65 and 79 years old in good health. What was sequenced was blood. In DNA, the CDR3 is TGTGCCAGCTCAGGGGACAGGGGCATGAACACTGAAGCTTTCTTT. As protein: CASSGDRGMNTEAFF.